What follows is one T cell receptor (beta chain) and its context. This sample is drawn from a study of blood T cell repertoires in COVID-19. Study at large: T cells, B-cell-depleted T cells, or PBMCs provided the cDNA or gDNA that served as material.

Per the original methods: Counts of nucleated cells, estimated from reference gene primer amplification, were obtained. Only in-frame clones appear in the TCRdb table, and some are missing; sequencing was by immunoSEQ multiplex PCR. The V and J calls and clone size are taken from that table; D and trimming were inferred from the DNA. In the table there are tens of thousands of clones, about 86% of which are singletons. Per germline, CDR1 MNHEY and CDR2 SMNVEV (reference sequence). CDR3 length: 18 amino acids. Trimming stripped 0 bases from V and 7 bases from J, with 19 bases between. Sequencing used peripheral blood. The chain couples TRBV27 to TRBJ1-6, with D unclear. The TCR originated in a man older than 75 with COVID-19, enrolled during active disease. The CDR3 DNA is TGTGCCAGCAGTTTATCTCCACAATCAGTAACCTTAAATTCACCCCTCCACTTT. Its protein is CASSLSPQSVTLNSPLHF.